This T cell receptor beta chain is from a study of blood T cell repertoires in COVID-19. The data were produced by immunoSEQ multiplex PCR, yet TCRdb's version contains in-frame clones alone and is incomplete. The sample carries 300,000 or so clones, around 87% recorded once. This clone was seen only a few times. The CDR3 totals 14 residues. J gave up 8 bases and V 1 base, and 4 bases lay outside the gene matches. Per germline, CDR1 LNHNV and CDR2 YYDKDF (reference sequence). Sequencing used peripheral blood. This sequence joins TRBV15 and TRBJ1-4; 7 bases are shared with TRBD1. This clonotype was obtained from a woman in her forties who had recovered from COVID-19. The CDR3 nucleotides are TGTGCCACCAGCAGAGGGGACAGACAGGAAAAACTGTTTTTT. Amino acid sequence: CATSRGDRQEKLFF.